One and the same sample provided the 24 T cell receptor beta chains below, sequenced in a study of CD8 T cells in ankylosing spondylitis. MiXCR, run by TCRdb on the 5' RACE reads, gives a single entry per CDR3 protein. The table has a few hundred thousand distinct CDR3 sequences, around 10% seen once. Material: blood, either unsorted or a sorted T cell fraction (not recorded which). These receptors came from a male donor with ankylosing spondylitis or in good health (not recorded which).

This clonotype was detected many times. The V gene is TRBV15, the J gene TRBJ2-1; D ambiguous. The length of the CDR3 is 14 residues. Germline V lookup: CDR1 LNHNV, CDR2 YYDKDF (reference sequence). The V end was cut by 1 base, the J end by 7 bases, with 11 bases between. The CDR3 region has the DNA TGTGCCACCAGCAGAGGGGCGGAAGGGAATGAGCAGTTCTTC. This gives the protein CATSRGAEGNEQFF.

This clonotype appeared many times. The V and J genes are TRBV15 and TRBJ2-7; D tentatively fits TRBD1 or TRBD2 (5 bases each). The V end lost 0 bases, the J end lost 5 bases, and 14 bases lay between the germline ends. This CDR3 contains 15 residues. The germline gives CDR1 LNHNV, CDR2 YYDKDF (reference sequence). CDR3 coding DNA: TGTGCCACCAGCAGAGATCGGCAGGGACCCGACGAGCAGTACTTC. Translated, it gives CATSRDRQGPDEQYF.

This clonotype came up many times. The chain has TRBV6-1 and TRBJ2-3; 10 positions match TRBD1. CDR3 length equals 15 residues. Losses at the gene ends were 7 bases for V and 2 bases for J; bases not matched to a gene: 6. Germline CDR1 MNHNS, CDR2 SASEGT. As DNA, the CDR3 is TGTGCCAGCACCCCGGGACAGGGGTTCACAGATACGCAGTATTTT. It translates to CASTPGQGFTDTQYF.

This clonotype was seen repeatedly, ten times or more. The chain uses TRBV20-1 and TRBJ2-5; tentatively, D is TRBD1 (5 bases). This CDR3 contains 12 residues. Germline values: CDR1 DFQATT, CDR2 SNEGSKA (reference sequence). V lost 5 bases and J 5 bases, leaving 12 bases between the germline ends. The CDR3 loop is CSALKGFETQYF. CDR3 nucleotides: TGCAGTGCTTTGAAGGGGTTTGAGACCCAGTACTTC.

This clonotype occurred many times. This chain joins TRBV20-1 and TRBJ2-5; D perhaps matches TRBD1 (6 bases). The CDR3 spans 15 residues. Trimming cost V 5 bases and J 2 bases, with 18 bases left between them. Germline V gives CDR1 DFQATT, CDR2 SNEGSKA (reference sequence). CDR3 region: CSAQPPQGTQETQYF. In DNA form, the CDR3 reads TGCAGTGCTCAACCTCCACAGGGTACTCAAGAGACCCAGTACTTC.

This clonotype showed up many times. CDR3 protein: CASRPRQGLNYGYTF. The CDR3 DNA sequence: TGTGCCAGCAGACCCCGACAGGGACTTAACTATGGCTACACCTTC. The chain carries TRBV6-1 and TRBJ1-2, with 7 bases fitting TRBD1. CDR1 MNHNS and CDR2 SASEGT come from the germline V gene. With 6 bases clipped from V and 1 base from J, the junction kept 8 bases outside the gene matches. This CDR3 has 15 residues.

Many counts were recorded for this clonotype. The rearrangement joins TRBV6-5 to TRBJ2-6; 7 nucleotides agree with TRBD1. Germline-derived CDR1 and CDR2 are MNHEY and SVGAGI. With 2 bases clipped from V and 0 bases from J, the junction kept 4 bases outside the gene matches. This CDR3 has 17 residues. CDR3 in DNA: TGTGCCAGCAGTTACGGGACAGTGGCCTCTGGGGCCAACGTCCTGACTTTC. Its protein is CASSYGTVASGANVLTF.

The CDR3 loop is CASSTGTGVILTGELFF. The DNA of the CDR3 is TGTGCCAGCAGCACCGGGACAGGGGTAATTCTCACCGGGGAGCTGTTTTTT. The chain joins TRBV5-5 to TRBJ2-2; TRBD1 matches at 10 bases. Trimming at V came to 4 bases and at J to 4 bases, leaving 10 bases not matched to a gene. Germline CDR1 is SGHKS and CDR2 is YYEKEE (reference sequence). The CDR3 is 17 amino acids. Based on the CDR3 plus reference TRBV5-5 and TRBJ2-2, the full variable domain is DAGVTQSPTHLIKTRGQQVTLRCSPISGHKSVSWYQQVLGQGPQFIFQYYEKEERGRGNFPDRFSARQFPNYSSELNVNALLLGDSALYLCASSTGTGVILTGELFFGEGSRLTVL.

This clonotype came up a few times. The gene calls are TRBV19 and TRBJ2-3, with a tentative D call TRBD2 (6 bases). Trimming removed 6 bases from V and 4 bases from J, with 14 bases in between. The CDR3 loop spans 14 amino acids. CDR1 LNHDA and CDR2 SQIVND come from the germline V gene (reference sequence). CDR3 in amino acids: CASSTGGVADTQYF. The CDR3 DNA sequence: TGTGCCAGTAGCACGGGCGGGGTCGCAGATACGCAGTATTTT.

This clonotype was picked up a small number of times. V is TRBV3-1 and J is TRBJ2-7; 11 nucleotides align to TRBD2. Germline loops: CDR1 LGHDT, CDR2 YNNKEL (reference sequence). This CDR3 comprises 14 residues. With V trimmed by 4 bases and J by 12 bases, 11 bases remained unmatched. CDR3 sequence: CASSPLAGGYVAYF. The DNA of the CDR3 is TGTGCCAGCAGCCCCCTAGCGGGGGGCTACGTGGCGTACTTC.

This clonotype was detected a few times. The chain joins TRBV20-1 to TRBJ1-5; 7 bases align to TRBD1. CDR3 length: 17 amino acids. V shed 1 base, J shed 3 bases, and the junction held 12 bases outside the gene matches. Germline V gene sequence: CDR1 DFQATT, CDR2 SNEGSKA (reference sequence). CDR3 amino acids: CSARVEGAGGFNQPQHF. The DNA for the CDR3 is TGCAGTGCTAGAGTAGAAGGGGCAGGGGGATTCAATCAGCCCCAGCATTTT.

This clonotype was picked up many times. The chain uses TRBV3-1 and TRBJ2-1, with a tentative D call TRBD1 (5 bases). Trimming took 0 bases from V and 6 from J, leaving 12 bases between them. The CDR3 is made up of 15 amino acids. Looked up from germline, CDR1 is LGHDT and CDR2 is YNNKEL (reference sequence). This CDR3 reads CASSQEQDTINEQFF. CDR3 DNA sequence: TGTGCCAGCAGCCAAGAGCAGGACACCATCAATGAGCAGTTCTTC.

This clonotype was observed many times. CDR3 DNA sequence: TGCAGTGCTCGAGGACTTTCTAGCGGGGGGGCCAGCGGGGAGCTGTTTTTT. This translates into CSARGLSSGGASGELFF. The chain carries TRBV20-1 and TRBJ2-2; 12 bases align to TRBD2. This CDR3 contains 17 residues. V was pared by 5 bases and J by 7 bases, with 14 bases of the junction left unmatched. Germline CDR1 reads DFQATT; CDR2 reads SNEGSKA (reference sequence).

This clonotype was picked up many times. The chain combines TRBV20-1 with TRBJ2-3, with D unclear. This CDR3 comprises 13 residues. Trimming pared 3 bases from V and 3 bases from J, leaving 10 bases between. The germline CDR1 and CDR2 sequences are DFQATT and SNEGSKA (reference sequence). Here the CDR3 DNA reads TGCAGTGCTAGCTCCGTGCGAACAGATACGCAGTATTTT. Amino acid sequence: CSASSVRTDTQYF.

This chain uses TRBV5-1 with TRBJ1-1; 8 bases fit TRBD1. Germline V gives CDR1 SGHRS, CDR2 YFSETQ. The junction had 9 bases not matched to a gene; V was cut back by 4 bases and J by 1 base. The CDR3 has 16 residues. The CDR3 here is CASSPYPTGENTEAFF. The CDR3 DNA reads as TGCGCCAGCAGCCCATACCCGACAGGGGAGAACACTGAAGCTTTCTTT.

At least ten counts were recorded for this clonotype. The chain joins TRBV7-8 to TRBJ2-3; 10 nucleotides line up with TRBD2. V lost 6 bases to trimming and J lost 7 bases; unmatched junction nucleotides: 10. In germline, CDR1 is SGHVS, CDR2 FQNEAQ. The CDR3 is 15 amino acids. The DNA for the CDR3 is TGTGCCAGCAGGCCAGGACTAGCGGTTACTTATACGCAGTATTTT. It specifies CASRPGLAVTYTQYF.

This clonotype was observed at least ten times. In nucleotides, the CDR3 is TGTGCCATCAGTGAGTATAGCAGGGACGAGCAGTACTTC. This sequence encodes CAISEYSRDEQYF. The chain employs TRBV10-3 and TRBJ2-7; TRBD1 might be the D (5 bases). The germline V gene encodes CDR1 ENHRY and CDR2 SYGVKD. This CDR3 has 13 amino acids. Trimming stripped 1 base from V and 5 bases from J, with 9 bases between.

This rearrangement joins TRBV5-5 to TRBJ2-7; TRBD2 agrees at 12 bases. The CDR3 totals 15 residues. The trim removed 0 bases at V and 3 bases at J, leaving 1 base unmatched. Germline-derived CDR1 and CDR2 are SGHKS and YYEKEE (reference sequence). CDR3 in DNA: TGTGCCAGCAGCTTGGGGACTAGCGGGAACTACGAGCAGTACTTC. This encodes CASSLGTSGNYEQYF.

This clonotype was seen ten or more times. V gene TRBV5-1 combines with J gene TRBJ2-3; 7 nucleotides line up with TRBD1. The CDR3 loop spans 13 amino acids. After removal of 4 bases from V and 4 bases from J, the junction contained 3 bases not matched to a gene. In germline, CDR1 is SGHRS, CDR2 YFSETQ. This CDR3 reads CASSVTGSDTQYF. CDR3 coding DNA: TGCGCCAGCAGCGTGACAGGGTCAGATACGCAGTATTTT.

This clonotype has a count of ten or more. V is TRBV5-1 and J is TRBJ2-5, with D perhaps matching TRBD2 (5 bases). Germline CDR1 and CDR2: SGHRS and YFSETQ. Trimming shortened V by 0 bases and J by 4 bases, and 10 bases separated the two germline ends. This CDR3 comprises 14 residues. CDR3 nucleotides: TGCGCCAGCAGCTTGGAGGTGGCGGGAGAGACCCAGTACTTC. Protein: CASSLEVAGETQYF. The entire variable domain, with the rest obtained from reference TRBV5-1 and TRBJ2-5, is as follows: KAGVTQTPRYLIKTRGQQVTLSCSPISGHRSVSWYQQTPGQGLQFLFEYFSETQRNKGNFPGRFSGRQFSNSRSEMNVSTLELGDSALYLCASSLEVAGETQYFGPGTRLLVL.

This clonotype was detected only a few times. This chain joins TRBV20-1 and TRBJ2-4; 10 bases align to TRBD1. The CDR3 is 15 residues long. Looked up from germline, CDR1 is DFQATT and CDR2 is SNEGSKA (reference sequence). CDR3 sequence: CAAVGTGDAKNIQYF. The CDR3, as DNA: TGCGCCGCTGTAGGGACAGGGGACGCCAAAAACATTCAGTACTTC.

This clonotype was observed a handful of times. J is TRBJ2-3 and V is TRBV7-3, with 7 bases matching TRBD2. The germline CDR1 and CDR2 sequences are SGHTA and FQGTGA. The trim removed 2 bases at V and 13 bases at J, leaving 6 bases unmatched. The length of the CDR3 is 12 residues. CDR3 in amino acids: CASSLAPGLKYF. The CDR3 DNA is TGTGCCAGCAGCTTAGCACCGGGACTAAAGTATTTT.

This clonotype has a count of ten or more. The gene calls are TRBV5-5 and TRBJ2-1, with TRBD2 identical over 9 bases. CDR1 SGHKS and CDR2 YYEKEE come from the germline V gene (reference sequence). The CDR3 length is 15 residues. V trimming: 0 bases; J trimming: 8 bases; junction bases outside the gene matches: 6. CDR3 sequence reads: CASSLALAGTYEQFF. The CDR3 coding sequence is TGTGCCAGCAGCTTGGCGCTAGCGGGAACGTATGAGCAGTTCTTC.

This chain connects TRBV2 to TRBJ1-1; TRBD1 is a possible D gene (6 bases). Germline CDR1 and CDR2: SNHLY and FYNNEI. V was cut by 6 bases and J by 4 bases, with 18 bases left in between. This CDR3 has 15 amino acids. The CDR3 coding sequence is TGTGCCAGCAGGAAGGGGGAGGACACCCTCACTGAAGCTTTCTTT. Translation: CASRKGEDTLTEAFF.